The source of this T cell receptor beta chain is a study of cytomegalovirus exposure and HLA in healthy donors. Whole-study context: Within an early data release were roughly 83 million unique TCRs drawn from HLA-typed donors. Findings and limits, study-wide: CMV serostatus alone was available as immune exposure information. Fewer N-insertions than the roughly 600-donor mean were reportedly shown by an Asian-associated ancestry cluster in a later analysis. Data from an earlier analysis indicated that most TCR beta V segments were productive either about 90% or about 30% of the time.

The PCR contained 60 Vbeta and 13 Jbeta primers. Assay used: immunoSEQ multiplex PCR; TCRdb lists only in-frame clones, some missing. The table has approximately 190,000 clones, over 65% seen once. Trimming removed 4 bases at V and 3 bases at J, with 16 bases between. From germline, CDR1 is MNHNS and CDR2 SASEGT. The CDR3 is 17 amino acids. Worth noting for this clone: Its cognate antigen is unknown. As the CDR3 is not closed by the conserved phenylalanine or tryptophan, this likely results from a read error.

Sequenced input: PBMCs. The chain uses TRBV6-1 and TRBJ1-6, with a tentative D call TRBD1 (6 bases). The source of this sequence is a man aged 35 to 55 in good health and CMV-seropositive. This CDR3 is CASSAATGLFYNSPLHL. As DNA, the CDR3 is TGTGCCAGCAGTGCCGCGACAGGATTGTTCTATAATTCACCCCTCCACCTT.